These 25 T cell receptor beta chains share one sample of origin, sequenced in a study of CD4 and CD8 cells across lung adenocarcinoma regions. In TCRdb, the PCR reads were re-called with MiXCR into one record per CDR3 protein. Of roughly 7,100 distinct CDR3 sequences detected, roughly 40% appear once; the ten largest clones hold approximately 28%. What was sequenced was CD4+ T cells from the margin of a lung tumor. The receptors derive from a male donor with lung adenocarcinoma. The CD4 and CD8 labels of this study may be unreliable.

The sample holds a few counts of this clonotype. V usage is TRBV6-5 and J usage is TRBJ2-1, with D perhaps matching TRBD1 (6 bases). The J call may be mistaken, given a closer DNA end match to TRBJ2-5. Germline V lookup: CDR1 MNHEY, CDR2 SVGAGI. CDR3 length equals 15 residues. The CDR3 DNA reads TGTGCCAGCAGTTACTGGGACAAATTAGGGGAGACCCAGTACTTC. Translation: CASSYWDKLGETQYF.

Many counts were recorded for this clonotype. The rearrangement joins TRBV6-1 to TRBJ2-1, with a possible D match to TRBD2 (5 bases). The J call is in doubt because the DNA end fits TRBJ2-7 better. Germline-derived CDR1 and CDR2 are MNHNS and SASEGT. The length of the CDR3 is 12 residues. CDR3 amino acids: CASSEGGYEQYF. The CDR3 DNA follows: TGTGCCAGCAGTGAAGGAGGGTACGAGCAGTACTTC.

A remark on this clonotype: An end of the junction does not agree with germline; a read error may underlie this. The gene calls are TRBV10-2 and TRBJ2-3; D is possibly TRBD1 or TRBD2 (6 bases each). The CDR3 runs 16 residues. Germline CDR1 is WSHSY and CDR2 is SAAADI. The CDR3, as DNA: TGCGCCAGCAGTGAACAGGGACTGGCGGCCAAAAACATGCAGTATTTC. This sequence encodes CASSEQGLAAKNMQYF.

This clonotype counts as medium-sized. This sequence joins TRBV7-2 and TRBJ2-2, with 12 bases identical to TRBD2. This CDR3 is built from 19 residues. The germline CDR1 and CDR2 sequences are SGHTA and FQGNSA. The V segment lost 1 base and the J segment 3 bases; nucleotides outside the gene matches: 9. The CDR3 nucleotides read TGTGCCAGCAGCTTAGTACTAGCGGGGGGAGGCGTGGACACCGGGGAGCTGTTTTTT. This sequence encodes CASSLVLAGGGVDTGELFF.

In this sample, this clonotype is medium-sized. The chain recombines TRBV28 with TRBJ2-4; 10 bases fit TRBD2. Trimming took 4 bases from V and 4 from J; bases not matched to a gene: 10. This CDR3 is built from 17 residues. Germline V gene lookup returns CDR1 MDHEN and CDR2 SYDVKM. The CDR3 nucleotides are TGTGCCAGCAGTTCCCCCGGCTTTAGCGGGAGGAAAAACATTCAGTACTTC. This gives the protein CASSSPGFSGRKNIQYF.

The CDR3 loop is CASSRDVNTEAFF. CDR3 bases: TGTGCCAGCAGCAGGGATGTGAACACTGAAGCTTTCTTT. V and J are TRBV6-1 and TRBJ1-1, with TRBD1 as a possible D gene (5 bases). The CDR3 loop spans 13 amino acids. Germline V gene lookup returns CDR1 MNHNS and CDR2 SASEGT. Trimming stripped 6 bases from V and 0 bases from J, with 8 bases between.

The chain uses TRBV5-1 and TRBJ2-3; 8 bases fit TRBD2. Germline V gene data show CDR1 as SGHRS and CDR2 as YFSETQ. CDR3 size: 16 residues. With V trimmed by 0 bases and J by 5 bases, 8 bases remained unmatched. The DNA for the CDR3 is TGCGCCAGCAGCTTGGGGCTCGGGGGGGCCTTAGATACGCAGTATTTT. Its protein product is CASSLGLGGALDTQYF.

Only one count was recorded for this clonotype. The rearrangement joins TRBV6-5 to TRBJ2-1; the match to TRBD2 covers 11 bases. V trimming: 6 bases; J trimming: 8 bases; junction bases outside the gene matches: 15. The CDR3 totals 17 residues. Germline-derived CDR1 and CDR2 are MNHEY and SVGAGI. The CDR3 reads CASRYRDPRLAGYEQFF. The CDR3 DNA sequence: TGTGCCAGCAGATACCGGGACCCCCGACTAGCGGGATATGAGCAGTTCTTC.

In this sample, this clonotype turned up a few times. This chain joins TRBV9 and TRBJ2-1; D is undetermined. This CDR3 is built from 13 residues. Between the trimmed V and J ends, which lost 4 bases and 5 bases, there was a span of 10 bases. CDR1 and CDR2 from the germline V gene are SGDLS and YYNGEE. Here the CDR3 reads CASSPPPDNEQFF. CDR3 DNA: TGTGCCAGCAGCCCCCCACCCGACAATGAGCAGTTCTTC.

On this clonotype: One end of the junction fails to match germline, which may point to a read error. The V gene is TRBV6-2 or TRBV6-3, the J gene TRBJ2-1; 10 bases line up with TRBD2. The DNA end is more similar to TRBJ2-5, so the J call may be wrong. Looked up from germline, CDR1 is MNHEY and CDR2 is SVGEGT. The CDR3 runs to 19 residues. The CDR3 region is CASSLTAASGGWGQDTQYF. The CDR3 nucleotides are TGTGCCAGCAGTCTCACGGCGGCTAGCGGGGGATGGGGCCAAGATACCCAGTACTTC.

The count of this clonotype is one. The chain combines TRBV12-3 or TRBV12-4 with TRBJ2-1; perhaps TRBD2 as D (5 bases). The V and J ends lost 5 bases and 7 bases respectively, with 6 bases between them. The CDR3 is 11 residues long. CDR3 coding DNA: TGTGCCAGCAGTGGAGGAAATGAGCAGTTCTTC. This encodes CASSGGNEQFF.

The gene calls are TRBV6-2 or TRBV6-3 and TRBJ2-2; D call uncertain. V lost 0 bases to trimming and J lost 6 bases, with 17 bases between them. The CDR3 extends over 17 amino acids. Germline CDR1 is MNHEY and CDR2 is SVGEGT. CDR3 amino acids: CASSYSPFRLPAGELFF. CDR3 nucleotides: TGTGCCAGCAGTTACTCCCCCTTTAGACTTCCCGCCGGGGAGCTGTTTTTT.

Many counts were recorded for this clonotype. V usage is TRBV6-1 and J usage is TRBJ2-4; a possible D gene is TRBD1 (6 bases). The CDR3 loop spans 13 amino acids. The germline CDR1 and CDR2 sequences are MNHNS and SASEGT. V lost 3 bases and J lost 6, with 9 bases in between. The CDR3 loop is CASSDRGGNIQYF. The CDR3 region has the DNA TGTGCCAGCAGTGACAGGGGTGGAAACATTCAGTACTTC.

The chain carries TRBV6-1 and TRBJ2-3; 7 nucleotides line up with TRBD1. The CDR3 loop spans 14 amino acids. Per the germline V gene, CDR1 is MNHNS and CDR2 is SASEGT. The J segment lost 6 bases and the V segment lost 6 bases, leaving 9 bases of the junction unmatched. The CDR3 DNA follows: TGTGCCAGCAGCGCACCCACAGGGGCCGATACGCAGTATTTT. The encoded protein is CASSAPTGADTQYF.

With regard to this clonotype: At one boundary the junction diverges from the germline segment, which might be a read error. The genes are TRBV11-3 and TRBJ2-3, with 8 positions matching TRBD2. Germline assignment: CDR1 SGHNT and CDR2 YENEEA. The CDR3 contains 14 residues. The CDR3 DNA sequence: TGTGCCAGCAGCTCCGGGACTAGAACAGAGACCCAGTACTTT. Protein sequence: CASSSGTRTETQYF.

This chain connects TRBV19 to TRBJ2-3; 13 bases fit TRBD2. The J segment lost 6 bases and the V segment lost 4 bases, leaving 13 bases of the junction unmatched. This CDR3 is 18 amino acids long. Per germline, CDR1 LNHDA and CDR2 SQIVND (reference sequence). The CDR3 protein is CASSTSPTSGRARDTQYF. CDR3 DNA: TGTGCCAGTAGTACCTCACCTACTAGCGGGAGGGCCAGGGATACGCAGTATTTT.

This rearrangement joins TRBV6-1 to TRBJ2-3; D is perhaps TRBD1 (7 bases). V was cut by 10 bases and J by 3 bases, with 23 bases left in between. The germline CDR1 and CDR2 sequences are MNHNS and SASEGT. The CDR3 is 16 amino acids. CDR3 protein: CATTNGGDRVTDTQYF. The CDR3 coding sequence is TGTGCCACCACGAACGGCGGGGACAGAGTAACAGATACGCAGTATTTT.

On this clonotype: In this CDR3 the conserved last residue, phenylalanine or tryptophan, is missing, so a read error is likely. The DNA is omitted, as the CDR3 cannot be located on it reliably, and the CDR3 follows TCRdb's listing. The chain carries TRBV7-1 and TRBJ2-1. TRBV7-1 is flagged as an ORF with uncertain function. Counting both end residues, the CDR3 totals 8 amino acids. The CDR3 is CAQQLIEN.

The genes are TRBV7-2 and TRBJ2-2, with 12 bases matching TRBD1. The V gene's germline CDR1 is SGHTA and CDR2 FQGNSA. Unmatched junction bases numbered 3, after V lost 1 base and J lost 6 bases. The CDR3 totals 16 residues. CDR3 region: CASSLGDRGLAGELFF. The CDR3 DNA sequence: TGTGCCAGCAGCTTAGGGGACAGGGGGCTAGCCGGGGAGCTGTTTTTT.

V usage is TRBV7-2 and J usage is TRBJ2-1; the match to TRBD1 covers 9 bases. Trimming at V came to 5 bases and at J to 9 bases, leaving 11 bases not matched to a gene. Germline V gives CDR1 SGHTA, CDR2 FQGNSA. The CDR3 has 15 amino acids. CDR3 sequence: CASSLWGQGVIEQFF. In nucleotides, the CDR3 is TGTGCCAGCAGCCTTTGGGGACAGGGCGTGATTGAGCAGTTCTTC.

Concerning this clonotype: This clone may be a read error of a much larger clone one base away. The chain couples TRBV11-3 to TRBJ2-5; TRBD2 matches at 8 bases. The ends lost 1 base at V and 11 bases at J; junction bases unmatched: 18. This CDR3 region has 17 residues. The V gene's germline CDR1 is SGHNT and CDR2 YENEEA. CDR3 region: CASSLGLAGLPDNEQYF. The CDR3 nucleotides read TGTGCCAGCAGCTTAGGGCTAGCGGGTCTCCCGGACAATGAGCAGTACTTC. Using reference TRBV11-3 and TRBJ2-5 for the parts outside the CDR3, the full variable domain is EAGVVQSPRYKIIEKKQPVAFWCNPISGHNTLYWYLQNLGQGPELLIRYENEEAVDDSQLPKDRFSAERLKGVDSTLKIQPAELGDSAVYLCASSLGLAGLPDNEQYFGPGTRLLVL.

The sample holds a few counts of this clonotype. The rearrangement uses TRBV5-4 and TRBJ2-2; 11 positions agree with TRBD2. The CDR3 loop spans 17 amino acids. Germline CDR1 and CDR2: SGHNT and YYREEE (reference sequence). Trimming removed 4 bases from V and 16 bases from J; junction bases left unmatched: 21. CDR3 coding DNA: TGTGCCAGCAGCCAACTAGCGGGGGTGGGGAACACAGGGGCGCAGTTTTTT. The encoded protein is CASSQLAGVGNTGAQFF.

This clonotype came up many times. This chain joins TRBV11-1 and TRBJ2-2, with D perhaps TRBD1 (5 bases). This CDR3 is 15 amino acids long. Germline V gives CDR1 SGHAT, CDR2 FQDESV (reference sequence). Trimming left V 5 bases short and J 2 bases short, with 12 bases between. CDR3 sequence (DNA): TGTGCCAGCAGCCAAAGGACAATCAACACCGGGGAGCTGTTTTTT. Its translation is CASSQRTINTGELFF.

By proportion, this clonotype is medium-sized. CDR3 DNA sequence: TGTGCCAGCACCCTATCGGGGAACAGCGGGGCCAACGTCCTGACTTTC. It translates to CASTLSGNSGANVLTF. The gene calls are TRBV6-5 and TRBJ2-6, with a possible D match to TRBD2 (5 bases). The CDR3 consists of 16 residues. V was shortened by 7 bases and J by 4 bases, with 17 bases between the two germline ends. The V gene's germline CDR1 is MNHEY and CDR2 SVGAGI.

The chain is built from TRBV10-3 and TRBJ2-7, with a tentative D call TRBD2 (7 bases). Trimming cost V 6 bases and J 5 bases, with 17 bases left between them. The germline V gene has CDR1 ENHRY and CDR2 SYGVKD. The CDR3 runs to 14 residues. The CDR3 nucleotides read TGTGCCATCAGCCCGCGGGGGCCCCAGGACGAGCAGTACTTC. As protein: CAISPRGPQDEQYF.